This T cell receptor beta chain was documented in a study of blood T cell repertoires in COVID-19. Authors' analysis steps: The authors estimated nucleated cell counts from reference gene primer amplification. Repertoires were generated with immunoSEQ multiplex PCR, while TCRdb's copy carries only in-frame clones and drops some. The DNA gave D and trimming, while V, J and clone size come from that table. Of approximately 500,000 clones in the sample, roughly 87% were seen once. This clonotype was obtained from a man younger than 35 with COVID-19, enrolled during active disease. Sample: peripheral blood.

CDR3 coding DNA: TGTGCCAGCAGTCGGGTTGGCGGGAGTGGCGAGACCCAGTACTTC. Translating gives CASSRVGGSGETQYF. V and J are TRBV27 and TRBJ2-5, with 7 bases lining up with TRBD2. Trimming took 5 bases from V and 5 from J; bases not matched to a gene: 11. The CDR3 contains 15 residues. From germline, CDR1 is MNHEY and CDR2 SMNVEV (reference sequence).